These T cell receptor beta chains were read from a single sample in a study of post-analysis software for immune sequencing data. Each CDR3 protein is one row after TCRdb ran MiXCR on the PCR reads. Of hundreds of thousands of distinct CDR3 sequences listed, 40% to 55% are singletons. Material for sequencing was blood. The receptors were gathered from a girl aged 10-17 years with multiple sclerosis. The CDR3 runs from the conserved cysteine through the conserved F or W. D genes are given only for firm matches. A clone size is listed for some rows: how often the clone was seen (once, few, many), or a class if it is expanded.

clone_size	j_call	v_call	d_call	cdr3_aa	cdr3_nt
NA	TRBJ2-3	TRBV20-1	TRBD2	CSASPTIAGVSADTQYF	TGCAGTGCTAGCCCCACCATAGCGGGAGTGAGCGCAGATACGCAGTATTTT
NA	TRBJ1-2	TRBV7-9	NA	CASSSERQSYGYTF	TGTGCCAGCAGCTCCGAAAGACAGAGCTATGGCTACACCTTC
NA	TRBJ2-5	TRBV9	TRBD2	CASSVRGGETQYF	TGTGCCAGCAGCGTACGCGGGGGAGAGACCCAGTACTTC
NA	TRBJ2-1	TRBV6-4	TRBD2	CASSEGGGSYNEQFF	TGTGCCAGCAGTGAGGGCGGGGGCTCCTACAATGAGCAGTTCTTC
NA	TRBJ1-2	TRBV6-6	NA	CASSPGGWYTF	TGTGCCAGCAGTCCAGGTGGTTGGTACACCTTC
NA	TRBJ1-2	TRBV12-3/TRBV12-4	NA	CASSPPTEGGPPYGYTF	TGTGCCAGCAGTCCCCCGACAGAAGGAGGCCCCCCCTATGGCTACACCTTC
NA	TRBJ1-2	TRBV5-1	NA	CASSLGSDEGDGCTF	TGCGCCAGCAGCTTGGGATCGGACGAGGGGGATGGCTGCACCTTC
few	TRBJ2-3	TRBV29-1	TRBD2	CSVEDRGGPDTQYF	TGCAGCGTTGAAGATCGGGGGGGACCAGATACGCAGTATTTT
few	TRBJ2-5	TRBV4-2	NA	CASSQPGSKETQYF	TGTGCCAGCAGCCAGCCGGGATCAAAAGAGACCCAGTACTTC
NA	TRBJ2-5	TRBV6-5	TRBD1	CASSGDRGETQYF	TGTGCCAGCAGTGGGGACAGAGGAGAGACCCAGTACTTC
NA	TRBJ2-1	TRBV3-1	NA	CASSQDSREQFF	TGTGCCAGCAGCCAAGATTCTAGGGAGCAGTTCTTC
NA	TRBJ1-1	TRBV4-1	NA	CASSGLQKMNTEAFF	TGCGCCAGCAGCGGTCTTCAGAAAATGAACACTGAAGCTTTCTTT
NA	TRBJ1-2	TRBV4-1	TRBD1	CASSQEATGESGYTF	TGCGCCAGCAGCCAAGAGGCTACAGGGGAATCCGGCTACACCTTC
NA	TRBJ2-3	TRBV5-1	NA	CASQRRRTDTQYF	TGCGCCAGCCAGCGGCGGCGCACAGATACGCAGTATTTT
many	TRBJ2-5	TRBV12-3/TRBV12-4	NA	CASTPGGDGETQYF	TGTGCCAGCACCCCCGGCGGGGACGGTGAGACCCAGTACTTC
NA	TRBJ1-2	TRBV4-2	NA	CASSQDHGEHYGYTF	TGTGCCAGCAGCCAAGATCATGGGGAGCACTATGGCTACACCTTC
NA	TRBJ1-6	TRBV20-1	TRBD1	CSAWPQGANSPLHF	TGCAGTGCTTGGCCACAGGGGGCAAATTCACCCCTCCACTTT
few	TRBJ2-7	TRBV6-9	TRBD2	CASSYFWGGVYEQYF	TGTGCCAGCAGTTATTTCTGGGGAGGGGTGTACGAGCAGTACTTC
few	TRBJ1-2	TRBV10-2	NA	CASRQATNPNYGYTF	TGCGCCAGCAGACAGGCGACGAATCCTAACTATGGCTACACCTTC
few	TRBJ2-1	TRBV12-3/TRBV12-4	TRBD2	CASSRGFGLAGYNEQFF	TGTGCCAGCAGCAGGGGTTTTGGGCTAGCGGGGTACAATGAGCAGTTCTTC
NA	TRBJ2-5	TRBV7-9	TRBD2	CASSPHGLAEGDALAQYF	TGTGCCAGCAGCCCCCATGGACTAGCGGAGGGGGATGCTTTGGCCCAGTACTTC
few	TRBJ2-5	TRBV6-5	TRBD1	CASSSSPGGGKTQYF	TGTGCCAGCAGTTCATCTCCAGGGGGCGGAAAGACCCAGTACTTC